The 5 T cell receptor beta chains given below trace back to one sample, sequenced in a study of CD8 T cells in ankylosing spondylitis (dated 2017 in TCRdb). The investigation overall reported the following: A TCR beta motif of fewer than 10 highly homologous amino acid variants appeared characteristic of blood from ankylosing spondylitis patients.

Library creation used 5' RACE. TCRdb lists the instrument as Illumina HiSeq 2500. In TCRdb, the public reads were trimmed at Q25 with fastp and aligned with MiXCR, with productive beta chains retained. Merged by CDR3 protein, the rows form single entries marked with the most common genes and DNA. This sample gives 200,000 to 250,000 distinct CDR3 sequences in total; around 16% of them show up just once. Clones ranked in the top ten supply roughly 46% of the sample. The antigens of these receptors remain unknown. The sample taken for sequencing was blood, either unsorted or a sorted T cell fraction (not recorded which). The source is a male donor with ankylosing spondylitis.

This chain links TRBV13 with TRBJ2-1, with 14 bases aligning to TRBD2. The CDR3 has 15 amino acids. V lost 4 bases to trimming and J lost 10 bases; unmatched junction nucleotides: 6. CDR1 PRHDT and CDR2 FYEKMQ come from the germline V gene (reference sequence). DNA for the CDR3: TGTGCCAGCAGCTCGGGACTAGCGGGAGCGCGGGAGCAGTTCTTC. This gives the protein CASSSGLAGAREQFF.

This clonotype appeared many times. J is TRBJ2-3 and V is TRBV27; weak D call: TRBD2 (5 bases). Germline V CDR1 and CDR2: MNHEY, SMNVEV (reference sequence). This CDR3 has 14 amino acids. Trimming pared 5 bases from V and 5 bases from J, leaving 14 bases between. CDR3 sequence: CASSTSPGGDTQYF. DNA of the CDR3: TGTGCCAGCAGTACATCACCTGGAGGAGATACGCAGTATTTT.

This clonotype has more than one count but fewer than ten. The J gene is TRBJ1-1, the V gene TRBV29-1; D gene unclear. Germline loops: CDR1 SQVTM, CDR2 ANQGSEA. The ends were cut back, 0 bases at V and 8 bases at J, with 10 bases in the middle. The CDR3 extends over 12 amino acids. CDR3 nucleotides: TGCAGCGTTGAAGAGGGAAAGGGCGAAGCTTTCTTT. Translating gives CSVEEGKGEAFF.

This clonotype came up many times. The CDR3 sequence: CSVEAGGGGYTF. The DNA of the CDR3 is TGCAGCGTTGAAGCTGGGGGCGGTGGCTACACCTTC. The gene calls are TRBV29-1 and TRBJ1-2; D possibly corresponds to TRBD1 (6 bases). V lost 1 base to trimming and J lost 7 bases, with 10 bases between them. CDR1 is SQVTM and CDR2 is ANQGSEA in the germline V gene. The CDR3 loop spans 12 amino acids.

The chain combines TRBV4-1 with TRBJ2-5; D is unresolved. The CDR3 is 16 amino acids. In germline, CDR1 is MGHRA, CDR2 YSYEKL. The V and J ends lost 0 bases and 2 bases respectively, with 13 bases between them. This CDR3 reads CASSQEDAAAQETQYF. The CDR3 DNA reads TGCGCCAGCAGCCAAGAAGATGCGGCAGCGCAAGAGACCCAGTACTTC.